Detailed here is one T cell receptor (beta chain). Its antigen is unknown. Profiling relied on immunoSEQ multiplex PCR, and the TCRdb table lists in-frame clones only, not all of them. The sample includes some 92,000 clones, approximately 88% of them seen just once. The data stem from a study of T cell responses to AZD1222 COVID-19 vaccine. Across the whole study: It was second doses at about 4 or about 12 weeks that were pooled.

Germline assignment: CDR1 MNHEY and CDR2 SVGEGT. This CDR3 region has 12 residues. Between the trimmed V and J ends, which lost 6 bases and 8 bases, there was a span of 11 bases. Findings and caveats of the study: After two AZD1222 doses, spike-specific TCR breadth and depth rose versus day 0.

This chain links TRBV6-2 or TRBV6-3 with TRBJ2-1, with D perhaps matching TRBD1 (6 bases). The receptor was derived from an adult in good health. This specimen consisted of peripheral blood, obtained on day 0 of AZD1222 vaccination. This CDR3 is CASSSGVYEQFF. For the CDR3, the DNA is TGTGCCAGCAGCTCAGGGGTGTATGAGCAGTTCTTC.